This is a list of T cell receptor beta chains from one sample in a study of regulatory T cells in long-lasting Graves disease. TCRdb processed the multiplex PCR reads anew with MiXCR; each CDR3 protein has one entry. The repertoire consists of some 490,000 distinct CDR3 sequences, with 9.5% to 15% occurring once and the leading ten covering 8.9%. These data were likewise used in another study, on T cells in Graves' hyperthyroidism and ophthalmopathy.

Sequenced here: peripheral blood mononuclear cells (PBMCs), sampled at new diagnosis, from a patient treated with antithyroid drugs. Source of these receptors: a woman aged 25 to 39 with Graves disease. CDR3s include the opening cysteine and the closing phenylalanine or tryptophan. Each record gives: D gene, J gene, clone size, V gene, CDR3 protein, CDR3 DNA. D genes are given only for firm matches. Size is omitted from some rows. Given values are once, few, many or a class for expanded clones.

d_gene: TRBD1
j_gene: TRBJ1-4
abundance: NA
v_gene: TRBV2
CDR3aa: CASRGPGQPNEKLFF
CDR3nt: TGTGCCAGCAGGGGTCCGGGACAGCCTAATGAAAAACTGTTTTTT

d_gene: NA
j_gene: TRBJ1-1
abundance: many
v_gene: TRBV5-1
CDR3aa: CASSQRAPSSTEAFF
CDR3nt: TGCGCCAGCAGCCAAAGGGCCCCCTCTTCCACTGAAGCTTTCTTT

d_gene: NA
j_gene: TRBJ1-2
abundance: many
v_gene: TRBV20-1
CDR3aa: CSARIPPGRIAGPYGYTF
CDR3nt: TGCAGTGCTAGAATTCCTCCAGGCCGAATTGCCGGGCCCTATGGCTACACCTTC

d_gene: TRBD2
j_gene: TRBJ2-1
abundance: many
v_gene: TRBV3-1
CDR3aa: CASSQGHTAGGREEFF
CDR3nt: TGTGCCAGCAGCCAAGGGCATACGGCGGGGGGCCGCGAGGAGTTCTTC

d_gene: NA
j_gene: TRBJ2-3
abundance: many
v_gene: TRBV27
CDR3aa: CASSLSPSRTDTQYF
CDR3nt: TGTGCCAGCAGTTTATCCCCTTCGAGGACAGATACGCAGTATTTT

d_gene: NA
j_gene: TRBJ2-3
abundance: many
v_gene: TRBV10-2
CDR3aa: CASGISGTSTDTQYF
CDR3nt: TGCGCCAGCGGGATTAGCGGAACTAGCACAGATACGCAGTATTTT

d_gene: NA
j_gene: TRBJ1-1
abundance: NA
v_gene: TRBV6-1
CDR3aa: CASRLRQKNTEAFF
CDR3nt: TGTGCCAGCAGGCTCAGACAGAAGAACACTGAAGCTTTCTTT

d_gene: NA
j_gene: TRBJ2-7
abundance: NA
v_gene: TRBV4-1
CDR3aa: CASSHLGAYEQYF
CDR3nt: TGCGCCAGCAGCCACCTAGGGGCCTACGAGCAGTACTTC

d_gene: NA
j_gene: TRBJ1-1
abundance: many
v_gene: TRBV7-9
CDR3aa: CASSHRLNTEAFF
CDR3nt: TGTGCCAGCAGCCATCGATTGAACACTGAAGCTTTCTTT

d_gene: NA
j_gene: TRBJ2-1
abundance: NA
v_gene: TRBV7-9
CDR3aa: CASSPPPGDAYNEQFF
CDR3nt: TGTGCCAGCAGCCCCCCCCCCGGAGACGCCTACAATGAGCAGTTCTTC

d_gene: TRBD2
j_gene: TRBJ2-1
abundance: many
v_gene: TRBV11-2
CDR3aa: CASSRGLAGNNEQFF
CDR3nt: TGTGCCAGCAGCCGAGGACTAGCGGGAAACAATGAGCAGTTCTTC

d_gene: TRBD2
j_gene: TRBJ2-1
abundance: many
v_gene: TRBV6-1
CDR3aa: CASRKSSGGSSYNEQFF
CDR3nt: TGTGCCAGCAGGAAATCTAGCGGGGGTAGCTCCTACAATGAGCAGTTCTTC

d_gene: NA
j_gene: TRBJ2-1
abundance: many
v_gene: TRBV11-2
CDR3aa: CASSPDSYNEQFF
CDR3nt: TGTGCCAGCAGCCCCGACAGCTACAATGAGCAGTTCTTC

d_gene: TRBD2
j_gene: TRBJ2-1
abundance: NA
v_gene: TRBV5-6
CDR3aa: CASSSRLAGSDEQFF
CDR3nt: TGTGCCAGCAGCTCACGACTAGCGGGATCGGATGAGCAGTTCTTC

d_gene: NA
j_gene: TRBJ1-1
abundance: few
v_gene: TRBV7-2
CDR3aa: CASSLEGLGAEAFF
CDR3nt: TGTGCCAGCAGCTTAGAGGGGCTGGGGGCTGAAGCTTTCTTT

d_gene: TRBD2
j_gene: TRBJ2-7
abundance: few
v_gene: TRBV20-1
CDR3aa: CSARGLADAYEQYF
CDR3nt: TGCAGTGCTAGGGGACTAGCGGATGCCTACGAGCAGTACTTC

d_gene: NA
j_gene: TRBJ2-3
abundance: NA
v_gene: TRBV12-5
CDR3aa: CASGLHSNTQYF
CDR3nt: TGTGCTAGTGGTCTCCACTCGAATACGCAGTATTTT

d_gene: NA
j_gene: TRBJ1-2
abundance: many
v_gene: TRBV30
CDR3aa: CAWSLWEFYGYTF
CDR3nt: TGTGCCTGGAGTCTTTGGGAGTTCTATGGCTACACCTTC

d_gene: NA
j_gene: TRBJ1-5
abundance: many
v_gene: TRBV7-2
CDR3aa: CASSLVAGPQPQHF
CDR3nt: TGTGCCAGCAGCTTAGTCGCTGGCCCTCAGCCCCAGCATTTT

d_gene: NA
j_gene: TRBJ1-1
abundance: many
v_gene: TRBV19
CDR3aa: CASSPSGRSTFTEAFF
CDR3nt: TGTGCCAGTAGTCCTTCCGGACGGAGCACATTCACTGAAGCTTTCTTT

d_gene: NA
j_gene: TRBJ1-4
abundance: many
v_gene: TRBV9
CDR3aa: CASSVDETYYTNEKLFF
CDR3nt: TGTGCCAGCAGCGTAGACGAAACATATTACACTAATGAAAAACTGTTTTTT

d_gene: NA
j_gene: TRBJ2-5
abundance: many
v_gene: TRBV18
CDR3aa: CASSPSGNPETQYF
CDR3nt: TGTGCCAGCTCACCTAGCGGCAACCCAGAGACCCAGTACTTC

d_gene: TRBD2
j_gene: TRBJ2-2
abundance: few
v_gene: TRBV6-1
CDR3aa: CASSEGGSTGELFF
CDR3nt: TGTGCCAGCAGTGAGGGGGGGAGCACCGGGGAGCTGTTTTTT

d_gene: NA
j_gene: TRBJ1-2
abundance: many
v_gene: TRBV2
CDR3aa: CASVAGVVGYTF
CDR3nt: TGTGCCAGCGTGGCAGGGGTCGTCGGCTACACCTTC

d_gene: NA
j_gene: TRBJ1-6
abundance: many
v_gene: TRBV30
CDR3aa: CAWSVFRDRSPYNSPLHF
CDR3nt: TGTGCCTGGAGTGTTTTCCGGGACCGCAGTCCTTATAATTCACCCCTCCACTTT

d_gene: NA
j_gene: TRBJ2-1
abundance: many
v_gene: TRBV20-1
CDR3aa: CSANGPRSYNEQFF
CDR3nt: TGCAGTGCTAATGGTCCTCGCTCCTACAATGAGCAGTTCTTC

d_gene: NA
j_gene: TRBJ2-3
abundance: many
v_gene: TRBV15
CDR3aa: CAVSRSTDTQYF
CDR3nt: TGTGCCGTCTCAAGGAGCACAGATACGCAGTATTTT

d_gene: TRBD2
j_gene: TRBJ2-7
abundance: NA
v_gene: TRBV9
CDR3aa: CASSAASGSTYEQYF
CDR3nt: TGTGCCAGCAGCGCCGCTAGCGGATCAACCTACGAGCAGTACTTC

d_gene: TRBD2
j_gene: TRBJ2-1
abundance: few
v_gene: TRBV4-2
CDR3aa: CASSLQAGDEQFF
CDR3nt: TGTGCCAGCAGCCTCCAAGCGGGAGATGAGCAGTTCTTC

d_gene: NA
j_gene: TRBJ1-1
abundance: few
v_gene: TRBV20-1
CDR3aa: CSAGVPGQLNTEAFF
CDR3nt: TGCAGTGCTGGAGTTCCTGGACAGCTGAACACTGAAGCTTTCTTT

d_gene: NA
j_gene: TRBJ1-1
abundance: once
v_gene: TRBV5-6
CDR3aa: CASRWGVYTEAFF
CDR3nt: TGTGCCAGCAGATGGGGAGTATACACTGAAGCTTTCTTT

d_gene: NA
j_gene: TRBJ1-4
abundance: few
v_gene: TRBV19
CDR3aa: CASGISGNNEKLFF
CDR3nt: TGTGCCAGTGGTATTTCTGGGAATAATGAAAAACTGTTTTTT

d_gene: NA
j_gene: TRBJ2-3
abundance: many
v_gene: TRBV2
CDR3aa: CASGSWGRTDTQYF
CDR3nt: TGTGCCAGCGGTAGCTGGGGAAGAACAGATACGCAGTATTTT

d_gene: NA
j_gene: TRBJ1-5
abundance: NA
v_gene: TRBV19
CDR3aa: CASSIPYLRGRTNQPQHF
CDR3nt: TGTGCCAGTAGTATTCCCTATTTGAGGGGCCGAACAAATCAGCCCCAGCATTTT

d_gene: TRBD2
j_gene: TRBJ2-1
abundance: NA
v_gene: TRBV29-1
CDR3aa: CSGGREGYNEQFF
CDR3nt: TGCAGCGGGGGGCGGGAGGGCTACAATGAGCAGTTCTTC

d_gene: NA
j_gene: TRBJ1-1
abundance: many
v_gene: TRBV27
CDR3aa: CASSTRLRDTEAFF
CDR3nt: TGTGCCAGCAGTACCCGTCTAAGGGACACTGAAGCTTTCTTT

d_gene: NA
j_gene: TRBJ1-3
abundance: NA
v_gene: TRBV6-2/TRBV6-3
CDR3aa: CASSYSPGAGNTIYF
CDR3nt: TGTGCCAGCAGTTACTCTCCCGGGGCTGGAAACACCATATATTTT

d_gene: TRBD2
j_gene: TRBJ2-1
abundance: many
v_gene: TRBV2
CDR3aa: CASRIAGTTYNEQFF
CDR3nt: TGTGCCAGCAGGATAGCGGGTACCACCTACAATGAGCAGTTCTTC

d_gene: NA
j_gene: TRBJ2-5
abundance: many
v_gene: TRBV7-9
CDR3aa: CASSFQRETQYF
CDR3nt: TGTGCCAGCAGCTTCCAAAGGGAGACCCAGTACTTC

d_gene: NA
j_gene: TRBJ1-2
abundance: many
v_gene: TRBV11-2
CDR3aa: CASSLGSGANYGYTF
CDR3nt: TGTGCCAGCAGCTTAGGGTCGGGGGCCAACTATGGCTACACCTTC

d_gene: NA
j_gene: TRBJ1-2
abundance: many
v_gene: TRBV6-2/TRBV6-3
CDR3aa: CASSYDPTVPYGYTF
CDR3nt: TGTGCCAGCAGTTACGACCCCACAGTGCCCTATGGCTACACCTTC

d_gene: NA
j_gene: TRBJ1-1
abundance: many
v_gene: TRBV6-1
CDR3aa: CASSHVRRRGHLEAFF
CDR3nt: TGTGCCAGCAGTCACGTTAGGCGACGGGGACACCTAGAAGCTTTCTTT

d_gene: NA
j_gene: TRBJ2-7
abundance: many
v_gene: TRBV30
CDR3aa: CAWTRLHEQYF
CDR3nt: TGTGCCTGGACGCGGCTGCACGAGCAGTACTTC

d_gene: TRBD1
j_gene: TRBJ2-1
abundance: many
v_gene: TRBV10-3
CDR3aa: CAIRQTGENEQFF
CDR3nt: TGTGCCATCAGACAAACAGGGGAGAATGAGCAGTTCTTC

d_gene: TRBD1
j_gene: TRBJ1-6
abundance: many
v_gene: TRBV5-1
CDR3aa: CASSSNWDRATSPLHF
CDR3nt: TGCGCCAGCAGCTCGAATTGGGACAGGGCGACTTCACCCCTCCACTTT

d_gene: NA
j_gene: TRBJ1-6
abundance: many
v_gene: TRBV3-1
CDR3aa: CASSQLQSNSPLHF
CDR3nt: TGTGCCAGCAGCCAACTACAGTCTAATTCACCCCTCCACTTT

d_gene: NA
j_gene: TRBJ2-1
abundance: many
v_gene: TRBV30
CDR3aa: CAWSVWGYNEQFF
CDR3nt: TGTGCCTGGAGTGTTTGGGGATACAATGAGCAGTTCTTC

d_gene: NA
j_gene: TRBJ1-2
abundance: many
v_gene: TRBV5-6
CDR3aa: CASSLAPF
CDR3nt: TGTGCCAGCAGCTTGGCTCCCTTC